This entry concerns a single TCR beta chain. Which antigen it targets is not known. The record has no base qualities; no much larger clone is one base away. The immunoSEQ assay was applied to genomic DNA for TCRB CDR3 sequencing. The authors' analysis ran thus. Published virus-specific TCRB sequences were compared with patient CD8+ clones larger than 1%, and only a few matches were found. Nothing other than productive TCRB rearrangements was included in the analyses. A clone was defined by a unique TCRB CDR3 sequence, and clonality was computed as a productive clonality index based on Shannon entropy. The template counts of each clone relative to the total templates per sample were used to calculate repertoire overlap between two samples. A correlation with a Spearman r of roughly 0.66 was found between V-gene usage by flow cytometry and V-gene usage by TCRB sequencing. This immuneACCESS table, as held by TCRdb, lists in-frame sequences with V and J called but not all clones. Of the missing ones, under half trace to an unresolved V gene in checked studies; the others have no known cause. The V and J calls and clone size come from that table; D and trimming were worked out from the DNA. For this sample the table gives 15,000 to 20,000 clones, of which approximately 82% were detected only once. The top ten clonotypes cover roughly 20% of the sample.

This entry comes from a study of somatic mutations in cytotoxic T cells in rheumatoid arthritis (dated by TCRdb to about 2017). Study-wide context: Before any treatment started and right after they were diagnosed, patients gave peripheral blood samples (30 ml EDTA). Patient and control groups had essentially identical median ages. A FACSAria II or Sony SH800 was used to flow-sort some V beta antibody-stained T-cell populations at nearly 100% purity, and TCRB sequencing was also done on sorted V beta1+ cells. The study asked whether expanded CD8+ T-cell clones in newly diagnosed, untreated rheumatoid arthritis carry somatic mutations, and used TCRB deep sequencing to characterize clonality. TCRB deep sequencing covered 65 to 80 patients with rheumatoid arthritis along with under 25 healthy controls.

On an AutoMACS, CD4+ and CD8+ cells were isolated via positive magnetic bead selection, and their purity was verified by flow cytometry. Initial screening for clonal expansions relied on flow cytometry with a TCR V beta antibody panel, after which sorted CD8+ fractions underwent TCRB deep sequencing for characterization. Isolation of peripheral blood mononuclear cells was done through Ficoll-Paque PLUS density gradient separation. Nucleospin Tissue or Tissue XS kits were used to extract DNA from CD4-enriched, CD8-enriched or PBMC samples, and a Qubit 2.0 fluorometer was used for quantification. What the research found in general, with its limitations: In about an eighth of the roughly 60 patients, more than 20% of CD8+ cells belonged to the largest CD8+ clone, while several identical CD8+ TCRB sequences were shared between blood and synovial fluid. It was unknown which antigens the expanded CD8+ clones targeted, and their absence from virus-specific databases did not exclude viral specificity. CD8+ T-cell clonality in rheumatoid arthritis patients was not significantly different from that in age-matched healthy controls. In patients, CD8+ clonality rose with age (Spearman r ~ 0.53), which was not the case in healthy controls.

Input material: CD8+ T cells sorted from blood. This clonotype was sampled from an adult with rheumatoid arthritis.

The bases read TGCGCCAGCAAGGGACAGGGTTTTCGGAGGGCCAACGTCCTGACTTTC. The translation is CASKGQGFRRANVLTF. This sequence uses TRBV10-2 and TRBJ2-6; the junction holds 9 bases that match TRBD1. Spanning cysteine to phenylalanine, the CDR3 consists of 16 amino acids. Just the 48-base CDR3 DNA is kept, in frame starting at base 1. V and J are trimmed by 7 bases and 5 bases, and the gene matches miss 9 bases of the junction. CDR1 WSHSY and CDR2 SAAADI were looked up in the germline V gene.